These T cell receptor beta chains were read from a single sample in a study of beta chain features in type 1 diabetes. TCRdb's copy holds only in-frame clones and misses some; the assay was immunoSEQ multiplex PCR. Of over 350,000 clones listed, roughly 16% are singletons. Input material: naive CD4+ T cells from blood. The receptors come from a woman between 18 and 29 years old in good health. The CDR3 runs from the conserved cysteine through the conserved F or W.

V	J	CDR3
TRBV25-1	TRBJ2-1	CASSESGVAGSYNEQFF
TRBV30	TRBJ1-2	CAWTPRTGSGGYTF
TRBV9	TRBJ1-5	CASSPGEDRPLNQPQHF
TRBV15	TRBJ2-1	CATSRSAGGYNEQFF
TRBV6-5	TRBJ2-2	CASSYSIGRVGGELFF
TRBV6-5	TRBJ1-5	CASRRDRGRNQPQHF
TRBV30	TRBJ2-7	CAWSAPLRTDYYEQYF
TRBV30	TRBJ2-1	CAWSVQGVNEQFF
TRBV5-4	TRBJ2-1	CASRGERGTYNEQFF
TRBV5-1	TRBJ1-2	CASSFEGGARHGYTF
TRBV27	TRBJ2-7	CASSSLSVSYEQYF
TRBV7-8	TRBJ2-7	CASSLGLAHEQYF
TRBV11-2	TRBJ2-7	CASSLRRVLEQYF
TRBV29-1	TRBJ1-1	CSVEFQVLHEAFF
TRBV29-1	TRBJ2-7	CSVETSGRAEQYF
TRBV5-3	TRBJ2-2	CARRPHRVGSTGELFF
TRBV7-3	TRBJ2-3	CASSSLDRGRTDTQYF
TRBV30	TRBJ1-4	CAWSQHQGEKLFF
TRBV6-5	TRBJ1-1	CASSNTKNTEAFF
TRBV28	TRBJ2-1	CASSLPTGVYNEQFF
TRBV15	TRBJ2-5	CATSRGGETQYF
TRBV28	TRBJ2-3	CASSLPGAKDTQYF
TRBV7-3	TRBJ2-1	CASSPLGTGGDEQFF
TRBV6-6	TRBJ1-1	CASWGQWAEAFF
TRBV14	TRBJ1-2	CASSPRTGDGYTF
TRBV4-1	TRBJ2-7	CASSQVILVADFSEQYF
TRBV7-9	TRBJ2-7	CASSLDRIPYEQYF
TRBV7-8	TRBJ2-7	CASSWGVTPLSYEQYF
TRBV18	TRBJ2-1	CASSPPGTGGYNEQFF
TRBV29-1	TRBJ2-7	CSVEDNYEQYF
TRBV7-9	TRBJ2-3	CASSSPSGRARTDTQYF
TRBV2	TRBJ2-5	CASSELGQFHETQYF
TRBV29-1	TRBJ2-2	CSVATGGGNTGELFF
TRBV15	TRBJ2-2	CATSRGRTSGGAGELFF
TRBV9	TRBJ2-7	CASSVGWGDRGRNEQYF
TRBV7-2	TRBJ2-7	CASSPGQGAHEQYF
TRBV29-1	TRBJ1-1	CSTGQGQLLNTEAFF
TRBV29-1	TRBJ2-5	CSVSGTGGSETQYF
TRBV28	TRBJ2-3	CASFAPPSLGQYF
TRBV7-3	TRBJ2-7	CASSLSAGAGEQYF